The rows below give T cell receptor beta chains drawn from one sample of a study of neurological immune-mediated disorders. TCRdb itself ran the 5' RACE reads through MiXCR, one entry per CDR3 protein. The table lists 77,000 or so distinct CDR3 sequences, roughly 9.5% of them singletons, with about 1.7% in the top ten. Material: PBMCs. The receptors stem from a man in his forties or fifties in good health. CDR3s include the opening cysteine and the closing phenylalanine or tryptophan. Each record gives: J gene, V gene, clone size, D gene, CDR3 DNA, CDR3 protein. A D gene is named only where the DNA matches it firmly. Not every row has a clone size; where given, it reads once, few, many or a size class.

TRBJ2-1,TRBV29-1,many,-,TGCAGCGTTGTAATCTTCGACCATGAGCAGTTCTTC,CSVVIFDHEQFF
TRBJ2-1,TRBV2,many,TRBD2,TGTGCCAGCAGGGCGACGGGAGGGTGGAATGAGCAGTTCTTC,CASRATGGWNEQFF
TRBJ2-7,TRBV5-1,many,TRBD2,TGCGCCAGCAGCTTGACCTCTAGCGGGGGCTCCTACGAGCAGTACTTC,CASSLTSSGGSYEQYF
TRBJ2-3,TRBV7-2,many,-,TGTGCCAGCAGCTTAGTCCCTGGGCAAGATACGCAGTATTTT,CASSLVPGQDTQYF
TRBJ1-1,TRBV14,many,TRBD1,TGTGCCAGCAGCCAAATTATGACAGGGGGCCCGCTCTTCTTT,CASSQIMTGGPLFF
TRBJ2-1,TRBV5-5,many,TRBD2,TGTGCCAGCAGCTCCCCCGGGGGGTCCTACAATGAGCAGTTCTTC,CASSSPGGSYNEQFF
TRBJ2-7,TRBV7-2,many,TRBD2,TGTGCCAGCAGCTTAGGTCAAGGGCTAGCGGGAGTCGAGCAGTACTTC,CASSLGQGLAGVEQYF
TRBJ2-2,TRBV5-1,many,-,TGCGCCAGCAGCTTGGATTCCACCGGGGAGCTGTTTTTT,CASSLDSTGELFF
TRBJ1-5,TRBV19,many,TRBD1,TGTGCCAGTAGTCCTGGACAGGCCCGGCCCCATCAGCCCCAGCATTTT,CASSPGQARPHQPQHF
TRBJ2-1,TRBV5-1,many,TRBD2,TGCGCCAGCAGCTTGGGCCTAGCGGGAGTAGGTGAGCAGTTCTTC,CASSLGLAGVGEQFF
TRBJ2-2,TRBV27,-,TRBD2,TGTGCCAGCAAATCCAGACCTAGCGGGGAAAACACCGGGGAGCTGTTTTTT,CASKSRPSGENTGELFF
TRBJ1-5,TRBV4-3,many,TRBD1,TGCGCCAGCAGCCAAGATACCGGGACAGGGCGACAGCCCCAGCATTTT,CASSQDTGTGRQPQHF
TRBJ2-1,TRBV7-2,many,TRBD1,TGTGCCAGCAGCCCCCAGACAGGGTCCCATGAGCAGTTCTTC,CASSPQTGSHEQFF
TRBJ2-1,TRBV7-9,-,-,TGTGCCAGCAGCAGACTGGAAGTAGAGCAGTTCTTC,CASSRLEVEQFF
TRBJ2-5,TRBV28,many,-,TGTGCCAGCAGTCAGAGCCCTTTCCAAGAGACCCAGTACTTC,CASSQSPFQETQYF
TRBJ2-7,TRBV7-8,many,-,TGTGCCAGCAGCTTAGGATTGGGGGGCCGTGAGCAGTACTTC,CASSLGLGGREQYF
TRBJ2-1,TRBV21-1,many,-,TGTGCCAGCAGCAAAGTAGGGGACAGGGGAGAGGAGTTCTTC,CASSKVGDRGEEFF
TRBJ2-2,TRBV6-5,many,-,TGTGCCAGCAGTTACCGTTTAACGAACACCGGGGAGCTGTTTTTT,CASSYRLTNTGELFF
TRBJ1-2,TRBV3-1,many,-,TGTGCCAGCAGCCAAGAGGACAGCTATGGCTACACCTTC,CASSQEDSYGYTF
TRBJ2-1,TRBV7-2,many,-,TGTGCCAGCAGCTTTACGTTTCCGACCGCACAGTTCTTC,CASSFTFPTAQFF
TRBJ2-1,TRBV5-1,many,-,TGCGCCAGCAGCTTAACGGTCGGTAGCTCCTACAATGAGCAGTTCTTC,CASSLTVGSSYNEQFF
TRBJ2-5,TRBV29-1,many,-,TGCAGCGTAGAGACCCAGTACTTC,CSVETQYF
TRBJ2-1,TRBV6-1,many,-,TGTGCCAGTCGTCACGAGGAGGCCTCCTACAATGAGCAGTTCTTC,CASRHEEASYNEQFF
TRBJ1-1,TRBV7-9,many,TRBD1,TGTGCCAGCAGCTTACAGTCGGGACAGGGGTTGAACACTGAAGCTTTCTTT,CASSLQSGQGLNTEAFF
TRBJ2-2,TRBV4-3,many,TRBD2,TGCGCCAGTTCAGGCGGGAGGGCGAACACCGGGGAGCTGTTTTTT,CASSGGRANTGELFF
TRBJ2-1,TRBV20-1,many,-,TGCAGTGCTAGAGGATACGGGAACAATGAGCAGTTCTTC,CSARGYGNNEQFF
TRBJ2-7,TRBV5-1,many,-,TGCGCCAGCATGGAGGGGGCGGGGGAGCAGTACTTC,CASMEGAGEQYF
TRBJ2-3,TRBV9,many,-,TGTGCCAGCAGCGGCAACACGGGACGGAGCACAGATACGCAGTATTTT,CASSGNTGRSTDTQYF
TRBJ2-2,TRBV20-1,many,TRBD1,TGCAGTGCTCGGACAGGGGTAGCCGGGGAGCTGTTTTTT,CSARTGVAGELFF
TRBJ1-6,TRBV24-1,many,-,TGTGCCACCAGTGAGAAACCGTCCGGGGCCCCATCACCCCTCCACTTT,CATSEKPSGAPSPLHF
TRBJ2-2,TRBV6-2/TRBV6-3,many,TRBD1,TGTGCCAGCAGTCGGACAGGCGGTACCGGGGAGCTGTTTTTT,CASSRTGGTGELFF
TRBJ2-1,TRBV27,many,TRBD2,TGTGCCAGCAGTTTAAGGGGACTAGCGGGAGATGAGCAGTTCTTC,CASSLRGLAGDEQFF
TRBJ2-1,TRBV5-1,-,-,TGCGCCAGCAGCTTGGGACTAGTGGGTCAAGCTGAGCAGTTCTTC,CASSLGLVGQAEQFF
TRBJ1-5,TRBV27,many,-,TGTGCCAGCCTTGGGGATCAGCCCCAGCATTTT,CASLGDQPQHF
TRBJ1-4,TRBV5-1,many,TRBD1,TGCGCCAGCAGCTCGACCGGCGGGACAGGGAATGAAAAACTGTTTTTT,CASSSTGGTGNEKLFF
TRBJ1-3,TRBV6-2/TRBV6-3,-,-,TGTGCCAGCACCCTCCCGACACAAGACTCTGGAAACACCATATATTTT,CASTLPTQDSGNTIYF
TRBJ1-4,TRBV9,many,TRBD1,TGTGCCAGCAGCTCCCGAGGGGTGGGACAGGGATCAAGGAGTGAAAAACTGTTTTTT,CASSSRGVGQGSRSEKLFF
TRBJ1-2,TRBV28,many,-,TGTGCCAGCAGCCCGGCTCTACTTAACTATGGCTACACCTTC,CASSPALLNYGYTF
TRBJ2-1,TRBV11-2,many,TRBD2,TGTGCCAGCAGCCCGGGACTAGCGGGGGCAGGATACAATGAGCAGTTCTTC,CASSPGLAGAGYNEQFF
TRBJ2-3,TRBV3-1,many,-,TGTGCCAGCAGCCAACATGGAGCGCCCACAGATACGCAGTATTTT,CASSQHGAPTDTQYF
TRBJ2-3,TRBV2,many,TRBD2,TGTGCCAGCAGCTACATAGCGGGAGGAACAGATACGCAGTATTTT,CASSYIAGGTDTQYF
TRBJ1-2,TRBV20-1,many,TRBD1,TGCAGTGTCTCCCCGGGACAGGGGGCCTATGGCTACACCTTC,CSVSPGQGAYGYTF
TRBJ2-7,TRBV5-1,many,-,TGCGCCAGCAGTTCCGGACAGAACGAGCAGTACTTC,CASSSGQNEQYF
TRBJ1-1,TRBV3-1,many,TRBD1,TGTGCCAGCAGCCCGGACAGGGATTCGGCTTTCTTT,CASSPDRDSAFF
TRBJ1-6,TRBV30,many,-,TGTGCCTGGAGTATGCCCCAGGGACCGGATAATTCACCCCTCCACTTT,CAWSMPQGPDNSPLHF
TRBJ2-1,TRBV7-3,-,-,TGTGCCAGCAGCTTTGGTTCAGTGTTGGATGAGCAGTTCTTC,CASSFGSVLDEQFF
TRBJ1-2,TRBV7-2,many,-,TGTGCCAGCAGCTTAGGATTCCAGGGCAACTATGGCTACACCTTC,CASSLGFQGNYGYTF
TRBJ2-7,TRBV18,many,-,TGTGCCAGCTCACCATCGGGGGCCAGCTCCTACGAGCAGTACTTC,CASSPSGASSYEQYF
TRBJ2-3,TRBV29-1,many,TRBD2,TGCAGCGTTCCTAGATTGACTAGCGGGGATCAAAGGGGCACAGATACGCAGTATTTT,CSVPRLTSGDQRGTDTQYF
TRBJ2-3,TRBV5-1,many,-,TGCGCCAGCAGCTTGGTCCCGGAGAGCACAGATACGCAGTATTTT,CASSLVPESTDTQYF
TRBJ1-5,TRBV6-1,-,-,TGTGCCAGCACCTGCCAGCCCCAGCATTTT,CASTCQPQHF
TRBJ2-7,TRBV6-2/TRBV6-3,many,TRBD1,TGTGCCAGCAGTTTTCGGACAGGGAACTACGAGCAGTACTTC,CASSFRTGNYEQYF
TRBJ2-4,TRBV20-1,many,-,TGCAGTGCTAGCCCGGCTCTGGAAGGCGAAAACATTCAGTACTTC,CSASPALEGENIQYF
TRBJ2-1,TRBV20-1,many,TRBD1,TGCAGTGCTAGGGATTCCCGGGACAGGGACAATGAGCAGTTCTTC,CSARDSRDRDNEQFF